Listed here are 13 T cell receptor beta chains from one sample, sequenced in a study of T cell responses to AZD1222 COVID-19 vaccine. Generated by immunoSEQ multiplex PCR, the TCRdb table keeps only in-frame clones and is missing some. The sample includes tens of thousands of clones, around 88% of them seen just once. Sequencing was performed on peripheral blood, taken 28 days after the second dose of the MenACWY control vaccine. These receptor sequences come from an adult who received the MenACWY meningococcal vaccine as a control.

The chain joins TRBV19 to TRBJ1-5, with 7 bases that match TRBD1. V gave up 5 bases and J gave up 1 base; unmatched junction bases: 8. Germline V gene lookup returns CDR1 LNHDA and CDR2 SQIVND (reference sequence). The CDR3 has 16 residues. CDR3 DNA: TGTGCCAGTAGTCCGTCCGGGACAGTAAGCAATCAGCCCCAGCATTTT. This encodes CASSPSGTVSNQPQHF.

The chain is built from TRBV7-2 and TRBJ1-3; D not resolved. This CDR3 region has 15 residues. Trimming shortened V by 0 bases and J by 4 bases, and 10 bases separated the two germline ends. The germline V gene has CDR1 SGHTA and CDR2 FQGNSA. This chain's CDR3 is CASSLAVASGNTIYF. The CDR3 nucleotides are TGTGCCAGCAGCTTAGCGGTGGCTTCGGGAAACACCATATATTTT. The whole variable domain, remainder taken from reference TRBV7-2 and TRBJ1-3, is GAGVSQSPSNKVTEKGKDVELRCDPISGHTALYWYRQSLGQGLEFLIYFQGNSAPDKSGLPSDRFSAERTGGSVSTLTIQRTQQEDSAVYLCASSLAVASGNTIYFGEGSWLTVV.

CDR3 in amino acids: CSVPSGDTEAFF. Here the CDR3 DNA reads TGCAGCGTTCCAAGTGGGGACACTGAAGCTTTCTTT. The chain links TRBV29-1 to TRBJ1-1; D unresolved. Germline V CDR1 and CDR2: SQVTM, ANQGSEA. The V gene lost 5 bases and the J gene lost 3 bases, with 10 bases spanning the gap. The CDR3 length is 12 residues.

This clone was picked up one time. The CDR3 DNA is TGTGCCAGCAGCTCCCTGGCGGGAGGTCAAGAGACCCAGTACTTC. Encoded protein: CASSSLAGGQETQYF. The chain recombines TRBV11-2 with TRBJ2-5, with 8 bases lining up with TRBD2. The CDR3 contains 15 residues. Germline V CDR1 and CDR2: SGHAT, FQNNGV. Germline trimming cut 4 bases from V and 2 bases from J; bases unmatched to any gene: 6.

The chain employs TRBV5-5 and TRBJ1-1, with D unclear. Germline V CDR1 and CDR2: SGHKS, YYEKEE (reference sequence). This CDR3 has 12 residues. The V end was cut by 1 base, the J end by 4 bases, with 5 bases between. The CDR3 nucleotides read TGTGCCAGCAGCTTGAGTCTCACTGAAGCTTTCTTT. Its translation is CASSLSLTEAFF.

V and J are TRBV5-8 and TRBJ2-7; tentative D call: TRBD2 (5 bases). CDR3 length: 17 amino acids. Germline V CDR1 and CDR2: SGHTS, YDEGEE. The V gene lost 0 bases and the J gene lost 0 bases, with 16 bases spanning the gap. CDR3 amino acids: CASSLARQRLISYEQYF. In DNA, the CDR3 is TGTGCCAGCAGCTTGGCCAGGCAGCGGCTGATCTCCTACGAGCAGTACTTC.

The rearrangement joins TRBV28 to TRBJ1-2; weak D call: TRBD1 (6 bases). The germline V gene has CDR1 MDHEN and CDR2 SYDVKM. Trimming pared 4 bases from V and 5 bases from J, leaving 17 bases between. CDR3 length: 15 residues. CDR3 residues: CASSSIHGTFYGYTF. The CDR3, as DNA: TGTGCCAGCAGTTCGATCCACGGGACATTTTATGGCTACACCTTC.

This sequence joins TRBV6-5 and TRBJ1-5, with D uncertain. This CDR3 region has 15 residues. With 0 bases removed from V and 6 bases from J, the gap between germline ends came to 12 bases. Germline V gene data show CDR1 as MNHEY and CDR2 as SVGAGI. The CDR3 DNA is TGTGCCAGCAGTTACTCTGGGATAGGAAGTCAGCCCCAGCATTTT. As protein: CASSYSGIGSQPQHF.

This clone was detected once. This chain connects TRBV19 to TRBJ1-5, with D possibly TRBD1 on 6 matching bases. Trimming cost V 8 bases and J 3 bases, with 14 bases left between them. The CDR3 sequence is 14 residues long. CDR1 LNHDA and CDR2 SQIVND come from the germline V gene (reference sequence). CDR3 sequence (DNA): TGTGCCAGTGCCGGACAGTTCGACAATCAGCCCCAGCATTTT. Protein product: CASAGQFDNQPQHF.

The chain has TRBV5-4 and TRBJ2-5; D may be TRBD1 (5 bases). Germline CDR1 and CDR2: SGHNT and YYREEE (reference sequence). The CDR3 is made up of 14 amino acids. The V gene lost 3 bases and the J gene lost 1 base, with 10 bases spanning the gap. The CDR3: CASSSVGAQETQYF. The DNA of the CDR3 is TGTGCCAGCAGCTCTGTTGGGGCCCAAGAGACCCAGTACTTC.

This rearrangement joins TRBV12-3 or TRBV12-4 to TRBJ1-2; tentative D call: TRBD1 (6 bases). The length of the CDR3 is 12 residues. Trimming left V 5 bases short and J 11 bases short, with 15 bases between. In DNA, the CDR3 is TGTGCCAGCAGTCTAGACAGGTTTGGGTACACCTTC. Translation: CASSLDRFGYTF.

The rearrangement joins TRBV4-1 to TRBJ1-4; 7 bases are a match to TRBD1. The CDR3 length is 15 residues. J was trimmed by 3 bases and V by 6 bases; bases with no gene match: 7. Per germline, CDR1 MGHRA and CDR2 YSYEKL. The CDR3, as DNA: TGCGCCAGCAGACAGCCGGGACAGTCTAATGAAAAACTGTTTTTT. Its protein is CASRQPGQSNEKLFF.

In DNA, the CDR3 is TGTGCCACAGCTGACGTTCCCAATCAGCCCCAGCATTTT. It is translated as CATADVPNQPQHF. This chain links TRBV10-3 with TRBJ1-5; no clear D. V lost 10 bases, J lost 3 bases, and 13 bases lay in between. CDR3 length: 13 amino acids. The germline V gene has CDR1 ENHRY and CDR2 SYGVKD.